Listed below are T cell receptor beta chains from one sample, sequenced in a study of T cell repertoires in cytomegalovirus infection. TCRdb re-derived calls from the reads in MiXCR, one entry per CDR3 protein. The table records 290,000 or so distinct CDR3 sequences, about 26% of them present only once. Sequencing used PBMCs. These receptors were obtained from a human donor in good health (CMV status not recorded). Some clones in this sample may be carry-over from other donors' samples. Each CDR3 is given without its conserved first and last residue.

v_gene	j_gene	len	CDR3aa
TRBV24-1	TRBJ2-1	12	ATSDLEGYNEQF
TRBV27	TRBJ2-5	14	ASSPTSGRGRETQY
TRBV7-2	TRBJ2-7	13	ASSLRYESSYEQY
TRBV27	TRBJ2-7	13	ASSVRQGPSYEQY
TRBV5-1	TRBJ2-1	12	ASSFTSGRPKQF
TRBV20-1	TRBJ2-7	13	SAVPPTGYTYEQY
TRBV28	TRBJ2-2	13	ASSLDLLGHGELF
TRBV5-5	TRBJ2-4	12	ASSLGTGGGIQY
TRBV7-4	TRBJ2-1	13	ASSLPASGSNEQF
TRBV7-2	TRBJ2-3	13	ASSRPLAGTDTQY
TRBV7-9	TRBJ2-5	12	ASNLGEVEETQY
TRBV7-9	TRBJ2-4	13	ASSLTAAGKNIQY
TRBV19	TRBJ1-2	12	ASSITVSDYGYT
TRBV7-2	TRBJ2-7	13	ASSLQGGSFYEQY
TRBV27	TRBJ2-1	12	ASSLNLVAHEQF
TRBV29-1	TRBJ2-3	11	SVSGTVGDTQY
TRBV11-2	TRBJ2-5	12	ASSPLGGVKTQY
TRBV25-1	TRBJ2-7	13	ASSEHSGRNDEQY
TRBV7-6	TRBJ2-7	12	ASSFNQGSYEQY
TRBV25-1	TRBJ2-5	9	ASSGLTTQY
TRBV7-6	TRBJ2-3	10	ASFRGTDTQY
TRBV4-3	TRBJ2-5	14	ASSQVDSSEQETQY
TRBV19	TRBJ2-3	13	ASKGGGAGSDTQY
TRBV7-8	TRBJ2-5	14	ASSFKGAGRGETQY
TRBV27	TRBJ2-6	15	ASSLSDRNSGANVLT
TRBV5-4	TRBJ2-3	11	ASSWGSTDTQY
TRBV20-1	TRBJ2-7	11	SARHGNSYEQY
TRBV6-4	TRBJ2-3	14	ASSDGLAGAADTQY
TRBV7-2	TRBJ2-5	12	ASSLLRSSETQY
TRBV7-2	TRBJ1-2	11	ASSTIGNYGYT
TRBV7-9	TRBJ2-7	15	ASSAPPWTSGSWEQY
TRBV5-1	TRBJ2-3	13	ASSLQGALRDTQY
TRBV24-1	TRBJ2-7	13	ATSGGAVPSYEQY
TRBV19	TRBJ1-1	11	ASSVAGGTEAF
TRBV20-1	TRBJ2-7	12	SARIWDRPYEQY
TRBV9	TRBJ2-1	13	ASSARLADYNEQF
TRBV11-3	TRBJ2-5	12	ASSSQGGEETQY
TRBV7-6	TRBJ2-2	13	ASSLGGGPTGELF
TRBV20-1	TRBJ2-3	12	SARDSEAGDTQY
TRBV7-2	TRBJ2-5	12	ASSSGRYLETQY
TRBV20-1	TRBJ2-2	12	SAEAGAGTGELF
TRBV12-3/TRBV12-4	TRBJ1-5	13	ASSFWTGSNQPQH
TRBV6-6	TRBJ2-7	11	ASSYDRSREQY
TRBV14	TRBJ1-3	13	ASSQTTGTSNTIY
TRBV7-2	TRBJ2-7	12	ASSSRLAPRRQY
TRBV20-1	TRBJ2-6	12	SAMVTPGANVLT